Here is one TCR beta chain with its context. In the source study's methods: How many nucleated cells were present was estimated from reference gene primer amplification. Sequencing was performed with immunoSEQ multiplex PCR; in TCRdb, only in-frame clones are kept and a portion is missing. V and J calls and clone size follow that table, whereas D and trimming were derived from the DNA. This sample has some 140,000 clones, with around 81% found just once. This entry belongs to a study of blood T cell repertoires in COVID-19. Study at large: From the United States, Italy and Spain came samples of acute and convalescent COVID-19. Sources were T cells, B-cell-depleted T cells, or PBMCs; the material itself was cDNA or gDNA.

The junction had 7 bases not matched to a gene; V was cut back by 4 bases and J by 5 bases. CDR3 size: 15 residues. CDR1 and CDR2 from the germline V gene are LNHDA and SQIVND (reference sequence). Material for sequencing was peripheral blood. The chain uses TRBV19 and TRBJ1-4, with TRBD1 identical over 7 bases. The receptor comes from a woman aged 55 to 70 with active or convalescent COVID-19. The CDR3 sequence: CASSTRQGFNEKLFF. In DNA, the CDR3 is TGTGCCAGTAGTACCCGACAGGGATTCAATGAAAAACTGTTTTTT.